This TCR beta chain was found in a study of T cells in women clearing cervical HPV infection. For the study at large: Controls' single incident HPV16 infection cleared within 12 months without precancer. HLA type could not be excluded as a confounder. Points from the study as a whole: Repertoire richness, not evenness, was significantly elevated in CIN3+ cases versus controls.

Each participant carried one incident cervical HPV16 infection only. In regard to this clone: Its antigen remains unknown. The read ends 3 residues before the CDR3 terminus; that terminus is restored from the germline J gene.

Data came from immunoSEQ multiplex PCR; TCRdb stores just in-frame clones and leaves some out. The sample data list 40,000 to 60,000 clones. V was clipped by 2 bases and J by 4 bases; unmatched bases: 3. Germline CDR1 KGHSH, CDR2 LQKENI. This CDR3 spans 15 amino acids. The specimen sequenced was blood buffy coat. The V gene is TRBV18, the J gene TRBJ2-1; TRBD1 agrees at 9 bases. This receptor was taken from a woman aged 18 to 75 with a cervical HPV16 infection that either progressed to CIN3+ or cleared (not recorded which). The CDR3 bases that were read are TGTGCCAGCTCACCAGCGGACAGGGGTTACAATGAG. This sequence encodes CASSPADRGYNE. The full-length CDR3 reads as CASSPADRGYNEQFF.